These 24 T cell receptor beta chains were all obtained from the same sample, sequenced in a study of blood T cells in healthy people across ages. Primed by a sample-barcoded 5' primer and a J-beta primer mix, a second PCR proceeded for 7 to 11 cycles. MiXCR, applied by TCRdb to the 5' RACE reads, yields one record per CDR3 protein. The repertoire has about 1.1 million distinct CDR3 sequences, more than 30% of them found once; the top ten carry roughly 14%. The sample comprised blood. These receptors originate from a man aged 18-30 years in good health.

A few counts support this clonotype. V is TRBV7-2 and J is TRBJ2-3; perhaps TRBD2 as D (5 bases). Trimming took 5 bases from V and 0 from J, leaving 21 bases between them. Per germline, CDR1 SGHTA and CDR2 FQGNSA. CDR3 size: 18 residues. CDR3 amino acids: CASSGETGSFTSTDTQYF. The CDR3 coding sequence is TGTGCCAGCAGCGGGGAAACGGGGAGTTTTACTAGCACAGATACGCAGTATTTT. Complete variable domain (other parts from reference TRBV7-2 and TRBJ2-3): GAGVSQSPSNKVTEKGKDVELRCDPISGHTALYWYRQSLGQGLEFLIYFQGNSAPDKSGLPSDRFSAERTGGSVSTLTIQRTQQEDSAVYLCASSGETGSFTSTDTQYFGPGTRLTVL.

The CDR3 is CASSYLETETIFYGYTF. CDR3 DNA: TGTGCCAGCAGTTACCTCGAGACAGAGACAATCTTCTATGGCTACACCTTC. V and J are TRBV6-5 and TRBJ1-2; D might be TRBD1 (5 bases). The V and J ends lost 2 bases and 4 bases respectively, with 20 bases between them. CDR1 MNHEY and CDR2 SVGAGI come from the germline V gene. This CDR3 comprises 17 residues.

Notes on this clonotype: This may be a read error, as it is one base from a much larger clone. The J gene is TRBJ2-1, the V gene TRBV5-1; the match to TRBD1 covers 9 bases. The CDR3 is 15 amino acids. Trimming cost V 3 bases and J 6 bases; bases outside gene matches: 7. Per germline, CDR1 SGHRS and CDR2 YFSETQ. The CDR3 coding sequence is TGCGCCAGCAGCTCTGGACAGGGGAATATCAATGAGCAGTTCTTC. This codes for CASSSGQGNINEQFF.

The chain joins TRBV4-3 to TRBJ1-2; tentative D call: TRBD1 (5 bases). The V gene lost 4 bases and the J gene lost 2 bases, with 14 bases spanning the gap. Germline V gene sequence: CDR1 LGHNA, CDR2 YSLEER. This CDR3 is 15 amino acids long. CDR3 loop: CASSPTWRGNYGYTF. For the CDR3, the DNA is TGCGCCAGCAGCCCCACGTGGCGGGGGAACTATGGCTACACCTTC.

This clonotype was seen ten or more times. This chain uses TRBV7-9 with TRBJ1-2; D is unclear. Germline V CDR1 and CDR2: SEHNR, FQNEAQ (reference sequence). The V end lost 5 bases, the J end lost 5 bases, and 9 bases lay between the germline ends. This CDR3 region has 12 residues. CDR3 DNA sequence: TGTGCCAGCAGCACCGGGGTATATGGCTACACCTTC. Protein product: CASSTGVYGYTF.

This clonotype was seen at least ten times. The chain is built from TRBV27 and TRBJ2-3, with D perhaps TRBD1 or TRBD2 (5 bases each). Deletions cut 5 bases from V and 5 bases from J, with 14 bases between. The CDR3 has 14 residues. In germline, CDR1 is MNHEY, CDR2 SMNVEV (reference sequence). The CDR3: CASSPVRDQDTQYF. Written as DNA, the CDR3 is TGTGCCAGCAGTCCGGTGAGGGACCAAGATACGCAGTATTTT.

The chain recombines TRBV12-1 with TRBJ1-5; the DNA was not compared with TRBD1, the D call given in the table. TRBV12-1 is deemed a pseudogene. There are 17 residues in the CDR3. This CDR3 reads CASSHLGQGVQNQPQHF. The CDR3 coding sequence is TGTGCCAGCAGCCATCTAGGGCAGGGGGTTCAGAATCAGCCCCAGCATTTT.

At least ten counts were recorded for this clonotype. This sequence joins TRBV20-1 and TRBJ1-1, with 7 bases lining up with TRBD1. V lost 5 bases, J lost 7 bases, and 4 bases stayed unmatched. This CDR3 comprises 11 residues. CDR1 is DFQATT, CDR2 SNEGSKA, per germline (reference sequence). CDR3 coding DNA: TGCAGTGCTTCACAGGGGATTGAAGCTTTCTTT. Protein: CSASQGIEAFF.

The rearrangement uses TRBV4-1 and TRBJ2-1, with TRBD1 identical over 9 bases. Germline CDR1 is MGHRA and CDR2 is YSYEKL. After removal of 1 base from V and 7 bases from J, the junction contained 8 bases not matched to a gene. This CDR3 comprises 16 residues. CDR3 in DNA: TGCGCCAGCAGCCAAGGGAGGACAGGGGATTCTAATGAGCAGTTCTTC. It yields the protein CASSQGRTGDSNEQFF.

This clonotype was counted between two and nine times. J is TRBJ1-5 and V is TRBV4-2, with D hard to call. The V gene lost 0 bases and the J gene lost 4 bases, with 7 bases spanning the gap. The CDR3 is made up of 14 amino acids. Looked up from germline, CDR1 is LGHNA and CDR2 is YNFKEQ. The CDR3 DNA sequence: TGTGCCAGCAGCCAAGAAAGCGGAAATCAGCCCCAGCATTTT. Encoded protein: CASSQESGNQPQHF.

This clonotype was counted only a few times. The genes are TRBV12-3 or TRBV12-4 and TRBJ1-1, with unresolved D. The CDR3 covers 12 residues. The V end lost 8 bases, the J end lost 4 bases, and 11 bases lay between the germline ends. CDR3 in amino acids: CASGPWGTEAFF. CDR3 in DNA: TGTGCCAGCGGGCCATGGGGCACTGAAGCTTTCTTT.

This clonotype was observed at least ten times. The chain combines TRBV6-2 or TRBV6-3 with TRBJ2-6; D tentatively reads TRBD1 or TRBD2 (5 bases each). The germline V gene has CDR1 MNHEY and CDR2 SVGEGT. The CDR3 sequence is 17 residues long. The V gene lost 5 bases and the J gene lost 0 bases, with 14 bases spanning the gap. This chain's CDR3 is CASSGTADNSGANVLTF. CDR3 nucleotides: TGTGCCAGCAGTGGGACGGCGGATAACTCTGGGGCCAACGTCCTGACTTTC.

The table lists this clonotype with many counts. The V gene is TRBV5-1, the J gene TRBJ2-3; possibly TRBD1 or TRBD2 for D (5 bases each). Trimming took 7 bases from V and 0 from J, leaving 12 bases between them. The CDR3 is made up of 14 amino acids. Germline V gives CDR1 SGHRS, CDR2 YFSETQ. For the CDR3, the DNA is TGCGCCAGCTGGGACGGGACGAGCACAGATACGCAGTATTTT. This gives the protein CASWDGTSTDTQYF.

This clonotype came up a few times. The gene calls are TRBV4-1 and TRBJ2-1; 8 positions agree with TRBD1. Trimming at V came to 7 bases and at J to 0 bases, leaving 5 bases not matched to a gene. The CDR3 runs 15 residues. Germline V gene lookup returns CDR1 MGHRA and CDR2 YSYEKL. The DNA for the CDR3 is TGCGCCAGCAACCAGGGGGCGTTCTCCTACAATGAGCAGTTCTTC. Its translation: CASNQGAFSYNEQFF.

This clonotype turned up a few times. The chain combines TRBV20-1 with TRBJ2-7, with D unclear. Trimming left V 0 bases short and J 5 bases short, with 8 bases between. This CDR3 has 12 residues. Germline CDR1 and CDR2: DFQATT and SNEGSKA (reference sequence). This chain's CDR3 is CSARDQLHEQYF. CDR3 bases: TGCAGTGCTAGAGATCAGCTACACGAGCAGTACTTC.

The V call is TRBV20-1, the J call TRBJ2-1; TRBD2 agrees at 10 bases. The better agreement between TRBJ2-7 and the DNA end casts doubt on the J call. CDR3 size: 13 residues. Germline V gene data show CDR1 as DFQATT and CDR2 as SNEGSKA (reference sequence). DNA of the CDR3: TGCAGTGCTAGTAGCGGGGGGATCAATGAGCAGTACTTC. It specifies CSASSGGINEQYF.

The chain combines TRBV3-1 with TRBJ1-1; D is unresolved. This CDR3 spans 16 amino acids. Deletions cut 0 bases from V and 0 bases from J, with 11 bases between. Germline CDR1 reads LGHDT; CDR2 reads YNNKEL (reference sequence). Written as DNA, the CDR3 is TGTGCCAGCAGCCAAGAGAGGACGGGTATGAACACTGAAGCTTTCTTT. Translated, it gives CASSQERTGMNTEAFF. Variable domain in full (rest from reference TRBV3-1 and TRBJ1-1): DTAVSQTPKYLVTQMGNDKSIKCEQNLGHDTMYWYKQDSKKFLKIMFSYNNKELIINETVPNRFSPKSPDKAHLNLHINSLELGDSAVYFCASSQERTGMNTEAFFGQGTRLTVV.

Here the CDR3 DNA reads TGTGCCAGCAGCTTGGGTTATGGGATCAGCTCCTACAATGAGCAGTACTTC. Translated: CASSLGYGISSYNEQYF. The J gene is TRBJ2-5, the V gene TRBV5-6; D not resolved. Germline CDR1 is SGHDT and CDR2 is YYEEEE. The CDR3 consists of 17 residues. Trimming took off 0 bases at V and 11 bases at J, with 26 bases between the two ends.

The chain carries TRBV6-6 and TRBJ2-7; 7 bases are a match to TRBD1. V was clipped by 4 bases and J by 7 bases; unmatched bases: 16. Germline V gene lookup returns CDR1 MNHNY and CDR2 SVGAGI (reference sequence). This CDR3 contains 16 residues. The DNA of the CDR3 is TGTGCCAGCAGTTCCCCGTTGACAGGGATTAACAATGAGCAGTACTTC. Translating it yields CASSSPLTGINNEQYF.

In its sample, this clonotype was seen a few times. The chain recombines TRBV7-2 with TRBJ1-2; 8 bases are a match to TRBD1. The length of the CDR3 is 15 residues. Germline CDR1 reads SGHTA; CDR2 reads FQGNSA. V lost 6 bases and J lost 8; bases outside the gene matches: 14. Written as DNA, the CDR3 is TGTGCCAGCAGAACTCGTACAGGGGGGGTGAGCGGCTACACCTTC. It specifies CASRTRTGGVSGYTF.

This chain connects TRBV28 to TRBJ1-5; perhaps TRBD1 as D (6 bases). V was clipped by 6 bases and J by 0 bases, with 15 bases between them. There are 16 residues in the CDR3. The V gene's germline CDR1 is MDHEN and CDR2 SYDVKM. The CDR3 loop is CASRPGQRNSNQPQHF. The CDR3 nucleotides read TGTGCCAGCAGACCCGGACAGCGAAATAGCAATCAGCCCCAGCATTTT.

The J gene is TRBJ1-1, the V gene TRBV6-1, with D possibly TRBD1 on 5 matching bases. The CDR3 covers 14 residues. The germline V and J ends were trimmed by 6 bases and 6 bases, with 17 bases remaining between them. Germline V gene sequence: CDR1 MNHNS, CDR2 SASEGT. This chain's CDR3 is CASSIGETGAEAFF. The DNA for the CDR3 is TGTGCCAGCAGCATAGGGGAAACTGGGGCTGAAGCTTTCTTT.

This clonotype was observed a handful of times. The J gene is TRBJ2-1, the V gene TRBV6-6, with D possibly TRBD2 on 5 matching bases. The CDR3 length is 14 residues. From germline, CDR1 is MNHNY and CDR2 SVGAGI (reference sequence). V lost 0 bases and J lost 8, with 11 bases in between. CDR3 sequence: CASSYSEAGDEQFF. DNA of the CDR3: TGTGCCAGCAGTTACTCCGAGGCGGGCGATGAGCAGTTCTTC.

This clonotype appeared many times. The genes are TRBV5-1 and TRBJ1-1; no firm D call. This CDR3 has 14 residues. Trimming took off 0 bases at V and 1 base at J, with 7 bases between the two ends. CDR1 is SGHRS, CDR2 YFSETQ, per germline. The CDR3 loop reads CASSLDGRNTEAFF. The CDR3 bases are TGCGCCAGCAGCTTGGACGGCAGGAACACTGAAGCTTTCTTT.